This T cell receptor beta chain was recorded in a study of CD8+ T cells in alopecia areata. Study observations and caveats: Normal scalp showed lower clonality than lesional scalp, especially alopecia totalis/universalis.

The treatment here: oral pan-JAK inhibitor, 5-10 mg twice daily. Following extraction, RNA underwent reverse transcription to cDNA, which served as the sequencing template. Libraries were prepared by immunoSEQ multiplex PCR; TCRdb keeps only in-frame clonotypes and omits some of them. The sample holds approximately 200,000 clones; about three fifths are singletons and the top ten take 0.65% to 0.7%. To note about this clone: Its antigen is currently unknown.

V was cut by 3 bases and J by 10 bases, with 13 bases left in between. Germline V gene data show CDR1 as SNHLY and CDR2 as FYNNEI. This CDR3 has 13 amino acids. This specimen was CD4+ T cells sorted from blood, taken at week 4, from a patient treated with tofacitinib. This TCR came from a human donor with alopecia areata. The chain has TRBV2 and TRBJ2-1; the D gene is possibly TRBD2 (6 bases). Here the CDR3 DNA reads TGTGCCAGCAGTGAGGTGGGGGGAGGAGAGCAGTTCTTC. It codes for CASSEVGGGEQFF.